The present entry profiles one T cell receptor (beta chain) with its context. A read error may account for a junction end that differs from germline. These data originate in a study of tumor-infiltrating lymphocytes in primary liver carcinoma. CDR3 length: 11 residues. CDR1 MDHEN and CDR2 SYDVKM come from the germline V gene. The template, about 500 ng total RNA, yielded TCR beta cDNA made with a constant-region primer. Three nested multiplex PCR rounds of slightly modified ARM-PCR generated TCR beta libraries. The two initial PCR rounds, about 9 cycles each, used TRBV1-TRBV30 forward and C-beta reverse primers. TCRdb reprocessed the multiplex PCR reads via MiXCR and lists one record per CDR3 protein. The data hold approximately 190,000 distinct CDR3 sequences, with around four fifths observed a single time. The tissue used was unsorted bulk material of about 19-33 mg. RNA and DNA were co-extracted from it with the AllPrep DNA/RNA mini kit.

V is TRBV28 and J is TRBJ2-7; D gene uncertain. Sequenced material: tumor tissue from primary liver carcinoma. This clonotype was sampled from a man aged 40-49 years with primary liver carcinoma and hepatitis B virus infection. The CDR3 spells CASSAPVEHYF. CDR3 in DNA: TGTGCTAGCAGTGCCCCGGTCGAGCACTACTTC.